Below, one TCR beta chain is given with its context. Its target is unknown. Time point defined: baseline pretreatment blood. As to treatment: 15 Gy SBRT to primary tumor, nephrectomy 4 weeks later. Radiation-treated patients gave blood at baseline, week 2 and week 4. Clear cell pathology was present in this patient's renal cell carcinoma. These data are taken from a study of radiation and T cells in renal cell carcinoma. Study-wide context: Nephrectomy followed 15 Gy stereotactic body radiation by 4 weeks. Overall study findings and caveats: From baseline, blood top tumor clonotypes peaked at 2 weeks post-radiation.

The protocol was immunoSEQ multiplex PCR, while the TCRdb copy is restricted to in-frame clones and leaves out a portion. Of about 150,000 clones in the sample, roughly 90% were seen once. This CDR3 has 14 residues. Germline V gene lookup returns CDR1 MNHNS and CDR2 SASEGT. V was clipped by 10 bases and J by 4 bases; unmatched bases: 6. The material was blood, obtained from a patient whose treatment included radiotherapy and nephrectomy. This receptor was identified in a woman aged 70-85 years with renal cell carcinoma. The chain combines TRBV6-1 with TRBJ2-5; the match to TRBD2 covers 13 bases. CDR3 in amino acids: CAIPGLAGAETQYF. The CDR3 coding sequence is TGTGCCATTCCTGGACTAGCGGGGGCAGAGACCCAGTACTTC.